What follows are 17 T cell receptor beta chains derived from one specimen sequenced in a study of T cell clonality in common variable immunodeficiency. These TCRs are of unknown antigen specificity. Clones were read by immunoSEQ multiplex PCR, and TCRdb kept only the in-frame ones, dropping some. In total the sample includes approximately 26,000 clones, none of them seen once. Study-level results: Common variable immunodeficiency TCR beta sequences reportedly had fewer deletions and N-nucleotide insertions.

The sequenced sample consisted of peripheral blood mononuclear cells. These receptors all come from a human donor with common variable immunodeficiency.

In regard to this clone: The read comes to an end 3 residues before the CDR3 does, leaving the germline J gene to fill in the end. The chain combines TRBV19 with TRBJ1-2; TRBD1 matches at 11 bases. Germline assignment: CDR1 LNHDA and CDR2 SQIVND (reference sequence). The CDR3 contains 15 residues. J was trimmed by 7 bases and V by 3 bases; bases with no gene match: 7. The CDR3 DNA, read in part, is TGTGCCAGTAGTATTCTCGGACAGGGGGCTCTTGGC. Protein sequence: CASSILGQGALG. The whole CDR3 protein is CASSILGQGALGYTF.

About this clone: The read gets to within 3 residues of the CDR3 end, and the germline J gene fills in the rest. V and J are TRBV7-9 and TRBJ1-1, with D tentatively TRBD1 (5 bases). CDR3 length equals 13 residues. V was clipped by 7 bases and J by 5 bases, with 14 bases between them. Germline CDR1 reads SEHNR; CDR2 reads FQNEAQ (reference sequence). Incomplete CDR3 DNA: TGTGCCAGCACCCTAAGGGGAGGAACTGAA. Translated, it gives CASTLRGGTE. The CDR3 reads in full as CASTLRGGTEAFF.

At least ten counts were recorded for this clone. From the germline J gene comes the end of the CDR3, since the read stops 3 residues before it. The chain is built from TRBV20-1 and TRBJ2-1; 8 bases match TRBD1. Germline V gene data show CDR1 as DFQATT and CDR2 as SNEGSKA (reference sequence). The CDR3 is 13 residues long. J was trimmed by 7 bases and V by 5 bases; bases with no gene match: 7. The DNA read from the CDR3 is TGCAGTGCTGAGGCAGGGGGCGGGAATGAG. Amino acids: CSAEAGGGNE. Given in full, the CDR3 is CSAEAGGGNEQFF.

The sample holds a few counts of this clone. The part of the CDR3 DNA that was read is TGTGCCAGCAGCCCGCCGGGACAGCGCACAGATACG. Translated: CASSPPGQRTDT. The CDR3 reads in full as CASSPPGQRTDTQYF. This chain uses TRBV7-9 with TRBJ2-3; 7 nucleotides line up with TRBD1. The read comes to an end 3 residues before the CDR3 does, leaving the germline J gene to fill in the end. Germline CDR1 is SEHNR and CDR2 is FQNEAQ (reference sequence). The CDR3 is 15 residues long. The trim removed 5 bases at V and 1 base at J, leaving 6 bases unmatched.

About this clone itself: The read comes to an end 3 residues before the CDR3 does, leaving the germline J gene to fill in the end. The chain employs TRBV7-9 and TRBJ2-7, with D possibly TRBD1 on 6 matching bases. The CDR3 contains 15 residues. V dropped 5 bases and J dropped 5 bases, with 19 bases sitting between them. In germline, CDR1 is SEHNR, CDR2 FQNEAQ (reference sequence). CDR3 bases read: TGTGCCAGCAGCCCCGGGCAGGGGTTGGGAAACGAG. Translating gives CASSPGQGLGNE. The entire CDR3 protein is CASSPGQGLGNEQYF. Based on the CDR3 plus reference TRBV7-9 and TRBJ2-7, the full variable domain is DTGVSQNPRHKITKRGQNVTFRCDPISEHNRLYWYRQTLGQGPEFLTYFQNEAQLEKSRLLSDRFSAERPKGSFSTLEIQRTEQGDSAMYLCASSPGQGLGNEQYFGPGTRLTVT.

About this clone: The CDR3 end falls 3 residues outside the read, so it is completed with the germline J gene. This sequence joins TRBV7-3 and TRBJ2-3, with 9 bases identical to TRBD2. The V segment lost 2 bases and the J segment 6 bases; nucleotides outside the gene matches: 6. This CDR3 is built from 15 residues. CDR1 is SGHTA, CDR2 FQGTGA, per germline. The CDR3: CASSLASGALDTQYF. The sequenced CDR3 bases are TGTGCCAGCAGCTTAGCTAGCGGGGCCCTGGATACG.

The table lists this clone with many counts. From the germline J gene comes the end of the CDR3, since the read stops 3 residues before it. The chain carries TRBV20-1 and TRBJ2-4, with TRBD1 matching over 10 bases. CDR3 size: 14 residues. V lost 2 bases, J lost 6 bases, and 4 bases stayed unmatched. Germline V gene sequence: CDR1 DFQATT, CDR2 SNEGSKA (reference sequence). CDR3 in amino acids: CSARPGQGINIQYF. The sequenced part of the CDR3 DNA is TGCAGTGCTAGACCGGGACAGGGGATAAACATT.

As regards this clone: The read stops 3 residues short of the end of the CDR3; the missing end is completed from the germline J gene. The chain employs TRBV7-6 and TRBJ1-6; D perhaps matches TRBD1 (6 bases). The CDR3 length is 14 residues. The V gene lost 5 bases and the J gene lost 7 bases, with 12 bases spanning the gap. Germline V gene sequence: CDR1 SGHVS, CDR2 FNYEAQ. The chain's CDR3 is CASSLQGSNSPLHF. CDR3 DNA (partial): TGTGCCAGCAGCCTTCAGGGGAGCAATTCACCC.

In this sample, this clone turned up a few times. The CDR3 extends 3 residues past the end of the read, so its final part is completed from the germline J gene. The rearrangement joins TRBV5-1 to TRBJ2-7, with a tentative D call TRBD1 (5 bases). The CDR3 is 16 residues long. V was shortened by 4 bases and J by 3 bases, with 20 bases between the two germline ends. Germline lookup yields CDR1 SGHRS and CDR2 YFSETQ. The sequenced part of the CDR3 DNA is TGCGCCAGCAGCGCGGCCTTCCAGGGTTTTGACTACGAG. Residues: CASSAAFQGFDYE. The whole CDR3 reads CASSAAFQGFDYEQYF.

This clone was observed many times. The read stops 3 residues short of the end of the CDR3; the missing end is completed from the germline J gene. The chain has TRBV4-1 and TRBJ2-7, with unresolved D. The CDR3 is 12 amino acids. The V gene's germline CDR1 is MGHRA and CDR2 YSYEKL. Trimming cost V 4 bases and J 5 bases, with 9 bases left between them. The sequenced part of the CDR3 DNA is TGCGCCAGCAGCCCATCTAGGAACGAG. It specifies CASSPSRNE. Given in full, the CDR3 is CASSPSRNEQYF.

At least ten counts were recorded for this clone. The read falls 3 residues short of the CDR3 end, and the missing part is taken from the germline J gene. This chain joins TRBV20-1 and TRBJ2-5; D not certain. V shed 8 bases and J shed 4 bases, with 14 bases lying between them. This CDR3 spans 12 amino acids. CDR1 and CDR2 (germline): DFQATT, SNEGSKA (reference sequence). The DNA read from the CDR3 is TGCAGTACGCAGTCTGGCCCAGAGACC. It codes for CSTQSGPET. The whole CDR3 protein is CSTQSGPETQYF.

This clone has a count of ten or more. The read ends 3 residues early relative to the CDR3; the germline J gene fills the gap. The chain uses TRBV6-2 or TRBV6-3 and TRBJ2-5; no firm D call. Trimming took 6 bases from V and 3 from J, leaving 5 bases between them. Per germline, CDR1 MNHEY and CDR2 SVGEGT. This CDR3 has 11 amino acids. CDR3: CASSKEETQYF. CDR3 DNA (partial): TGTGCCAGCAGCAAGGAAGAGACC.

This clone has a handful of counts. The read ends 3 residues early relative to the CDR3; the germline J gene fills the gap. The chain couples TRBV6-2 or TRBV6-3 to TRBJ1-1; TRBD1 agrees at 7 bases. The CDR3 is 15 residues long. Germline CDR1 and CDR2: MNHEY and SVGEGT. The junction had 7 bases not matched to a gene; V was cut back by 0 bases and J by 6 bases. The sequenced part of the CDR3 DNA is TGTGCCAGCAGTTACTCAGACAGGGCCCGGGCTGAA. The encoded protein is CASSYSDRARAE. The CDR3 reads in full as CASSYSDRARAEAFF.

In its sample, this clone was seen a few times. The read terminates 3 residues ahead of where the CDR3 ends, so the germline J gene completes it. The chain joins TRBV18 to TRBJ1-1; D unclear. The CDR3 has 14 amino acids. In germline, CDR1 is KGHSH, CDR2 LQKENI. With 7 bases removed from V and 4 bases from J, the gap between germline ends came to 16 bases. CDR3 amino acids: CASFSSLESTEAFF. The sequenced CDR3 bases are TGTGCCAGCTTTTCGTCACTAGAGAGCACTGAA.

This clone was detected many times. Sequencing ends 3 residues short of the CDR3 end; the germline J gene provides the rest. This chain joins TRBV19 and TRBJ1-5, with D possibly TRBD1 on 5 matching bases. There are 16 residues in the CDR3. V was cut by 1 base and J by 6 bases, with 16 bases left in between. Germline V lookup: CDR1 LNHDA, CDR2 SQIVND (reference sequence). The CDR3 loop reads CASSIGRRERGQPQHF. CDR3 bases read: TGTGCCAGTAGTATAGGACGCAGGGAAAGAGGTCAGCCC.

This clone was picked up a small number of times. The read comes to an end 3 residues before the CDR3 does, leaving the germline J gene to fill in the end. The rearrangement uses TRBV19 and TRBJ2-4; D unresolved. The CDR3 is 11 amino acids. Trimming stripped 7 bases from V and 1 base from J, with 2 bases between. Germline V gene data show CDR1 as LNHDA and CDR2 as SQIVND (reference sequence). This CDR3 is CASTAKNIQYF. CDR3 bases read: TGTGCCAGTACGGCCAAAAACATT.

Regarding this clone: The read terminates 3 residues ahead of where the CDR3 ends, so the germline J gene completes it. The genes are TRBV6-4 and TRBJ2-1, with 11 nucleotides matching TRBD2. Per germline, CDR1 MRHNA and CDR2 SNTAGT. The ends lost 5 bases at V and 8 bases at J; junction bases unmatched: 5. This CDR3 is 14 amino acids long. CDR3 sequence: CASSSLAGGHEQFF. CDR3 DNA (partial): TGTGCCAGCAGTAGCCTAGCGGGGGGACATGAG.